The source of this T cell receptor (beta chain) is a study of cytomegalovirus exposure and HLA in healthy donors (dated by TCRdb to about 2017). Context from the whole study: An earlier analysis of 587 of the donors reported 250 to 300 Gb of sequence data and 95 million to 130 million unique TCR beta sequences obtained from about 200 million T cells. Alongside the repertoire data, information on donor age, sex, ethnicity and CMV serostatus was compiled. On average, roughly 240,000 unique TCR beta nucleotide sequences were sequenced per donor among about 400 genotyped donors of the cohort, with 15% to 20% of those sequences being non-productive. Typing coverage varied by locus: 629-630 donors for A, B, C, DRB1 and DQB1; 500 to 550 for DQA1; 600 to 610 for DPA1; approximately 450 for DPB1. Along with the roughly 670-subject first cohort, a separate validation cohort of 120 different subjects was used. The aim of the study was to test whether cataloging public T cell receptors could identify signatures of past pathogen exposure. Approximately 300 gigabases of sequencing data and around 88 million unique TCR sequences made up an early release that covered 640 HLA-typed donors. An earlier analysis of around 540 of the donors applied high-throughput TCR beta sequencing to assess whether each TCR beta V gene segment acted as functional or pseudogenic. High-throughput TCR immunosequencing, statistical association of individual TCRs with disease status, and machine learning were combined to predict cytomegalovirus infection status. The later analysis used no new phenotypic data to find candidate immune exposures, relying instead on TCR beta sequences and their occurrence across donors. A later genetic analysis took genome-wide SNP genotypes for about 55% of the 666 donors and used that subset as a discovery cohort. Roughly five DR-DQ haplotypes were handled as single units for association and clustering because linkage in the cohort was strong. A later analysis re-examined previously published TCR beta repertoires from about 700 donors and added high-resolution HLA genotyping to investigate patterns of TCR occurrence. Class I and class II HLA loci were covered by the typing at four-digit resolution. The T cell repertoires of 670 or so subjects were profiled by immunosequencing and related to cytomegalovirus serostatus. Of the roughly 410 genotyped donors, 65% to 90% were placed in the genetic ancestry cluster associated with self-reported Caucasian donors. All discovery cohort repertoires had been generated on a single sequencing platform.

General study outcomes and caveats: Three of the identified cytomegalovirus-associated TCR beta chains were confirmed in vitro to be specific for cytomegalovirus antigens. Immune exposure information for the cohort was limited to CMV serostatus. Compared with equally common non-associated chains, HLA-associated TCR beta chains in a later analysis were more clonally expanded and had lower generation probabilities. Because counts were too low, roughly 18 rarely observed V segments, including chromosome 9 orphons, were left out of the earlier analysis of over 550 of the donors. Linkage disequilibrium might explain the correlated functional status among segregating V segments, but an unknown experimental factor could not be ruled out. Most TCR sequences were seen in very few donors, while some public TCRs were found in many individuals. V-gene and J-gene trimming of TCR beta chains was associated with a missense DCLRE1C variant in a later genetic analysis, and the association was replicated in an independent cohort. In a later analysis, several top co-occurrence clusters were reported to appear linked to parvovirus B19, influenza, CMV and Epstein-Barr virus. The authors suggested that the approach could potentially be extended to other disease states and immunological phenotypes. Only TCR beta chains were sequenced in this cohort, and the absence of alpha or paired-chain data limited detectable features. Because the 87-base-pair reads could not distinguish some IMGT-functional V segments, including TRBV6-2 and TRBV6-3, those segments were excluded. A further reported finding was that TCR beta sequences accurately predicted the HLA-A and HLA-B alleles for most subjects in the first cohort. Because HLA typing was missing for some donors at each locus, association tests included only the typed subset. In a later analysis, some 18,000 TCR beta sequences were associated with specific HLA alleles at a false discovery rate of 0.05. A later analysis found that TCR association rates varied across HLA loci, with DRB1 alleles showing the most associated TCRs and HLA-C alleles the fewest. In the study, about 150 TCR beta chains were listed as associated with cytomegalovirus. A later analysis found that most CMV-associated TCR beta chains appeared HLA-restricted, with HLA associations seemingly driven largely by CMV exposure. Assigning TCR associations to individual alleles was difficult when HLA alleles, especially DR and DQ, strongly co-occurred. A later genetic analysis reported fewer N-insertions in productive TCRs among donors in an Asian-associated ancestry cluster than the roughly 700-donor mean. Broadly in line with IMGT annotations, most TCR beta V segments showed up in productive rearrangements about 90% or about 30% of the time in an earlier analysis of a few hundred of the donors. The presence/absence analyses assumed that sequencing depth was roughly uniform across donors, and that assumption may not be true. The classifier was reported to diagnose cytomegalovirus status with high specificity and sensitivity in both the original cohort and the validation cohort. A cluster of highly shared sequence variants was judged likely to be a technical artifact of the sequencing pipeline.

The germline V gene (reference sequence) provides CDR1 GTSNPN and CDR2 SVGIG. The CDR3, from cysteine to phenylalanine, totals 13 residues. The retained sequence is limited to the CDR3, 39 bases, with the frame set at the first base. V and J are truncated by 0 bases and 5 bases respectively, leaving an intervening sequence of 10 bases. The cohort was made up of around 720 healthy bone marrow donors. Cohort members were all nominally healthy when sampled, although unrecorded immune exposures were likely present. The donor was CMV seronegative and belonged to the group of around 350 seronegative cohort members. A peripheral blood sample was provided by each donor, and peripheral blood mononuclear cells were used for TCR beta sequencing. The Qiagen DNeasy Blood Extraction Kit was used to extract genomic DNA from the blood cell samples. Library creation used the immunoSEQ multiplex PCR assay. For the multiplex PCR, a mixture combining 60 forward primers for TCR Vbeta segments and 13 reverse primers for TCR Jbeta segments was used. The CDR3 region of rearranged TCR beta genes was amplified from genomic DNA with a multiplex PCR assay. The Illumina HiSeq System was used to sequence the amplified TCR beta libraries as 87-base-pair reads. For the original study's pipeline: A later analysis tallied 75 million to 95 million unique TCR beta chains across the 650 to 750 repertoires, and approximately 12 million of those chains were shared by two or more donors. A nearest-neighbor algorithm error-corrected the raw reads and collapsed the reads into unique sequences, merging closely related sequences to remove PCR and sequencing errors. Alignment of CDR3 sequences to IMGT reference sequences was used to assign V, D and J gene segments. For a sequence to be retained, a match of at least six nucleotides to both a V gene segment and a J gene segment was required. Rearrangements were classified as productive when the CDR3 lacked stop codons and remained in frame with V and J, and all other rearrangements were classified as non-productive. CDR3 was defined by IMGT convention, running from the second conserved V-encoded cysteine to the conserved J-encoded phenylalanine. Sequences without an unambiguous match to a single V gene segment were excluded from the earlier analysis of several hundred of the donors. In an earlier analysis of approximately 560 of the donors, a V segment was called functional when productive rearrangements were above 56.7%, and segregating when the standard deviation between donors exceeded 5%. To diagnose cytomegalovirus status from the catalog of TCR beta chain sequences, a statistical classification framework was built. V and J gene assignment, in a later analysis, came from comparing TCR nucleotide sequences with IMGT/GENE-DB human TR gene sequences. In a later analysis, CDR3 sequences and most-parsimonious VDJ recombination scenarios were assigned using the TCRdist pipeline. In a later analysis, each TCR beta chain was defined by its CDR3 amino acid sequence together with its V-gene family, and reads lacking a unique V-gene family were excluded. A later analysis removed 500 to 600 highly shared, low-generation-probability nucleotide sequences to deal with suspected cross-contamination and a sequencing artifact. For each public chain, a later analysis derived a clonal expansion index from normalized ranks of inferred template counts within each repertoire. In a later analysis, generation probabilities were computed using a VDJ recombination model fitted to out-of-frame rearrangements, and the results were checked against IGoR. In a later analysis, TCR-TCR, TCR-HLA and TCR-CMV co-occurrence was scored with hypergeometric tests, and a repertoire-size bias correction was applied to TCR pairs. False discovery rates were estimated in a later analysis by permuting HLA or CMV assignments 20 times. In a later analysis, co-occurring TCRs were grouped with DBSCAN, and TCRdist sequence similarity was added when clustering was performed within HLA-allele-positive subsets. For co-occurrence clustering, repertoires with fewer than 30,000 or more than 120,000 public chains were excluded, along with a handful of repertoires with anomalous nucleotide sharing. TCRdb carries this immuneACCESS record with in-frame sequences only. Its versions omit some clonotypes, under half of them owing to an unresolved V gene in the studies checked, with the rest unexplained. Clonal size and the V and J genes are those of that table, whereas D and trimming came from the DNA. The sample data list roughly 190,000 clones, and roughly 90% of these were observed just once. Approximately 1.1% of the sample lies in the top ten.

About this clone: The antigen it binds to is not known. Base qualities are missing; no much larger clone stands one base away.

The sequenced sample consisted of PBMCs. This receptor was obtained from a boy between 2 and 10 years old in good health and CMV-seronegative. The V gene is TRBV30 and the J gene is TRBJ1-1, with a tentative D gene TRBD1 over 6 matching bases. CDR3 region: CAWSVVRGTEAFF. The nucleotide sequence is TGTGCCTGGAGTGTCGTAAGGGGGACTGAAGCTTTCTTT.